The 2 T cell receptor beta chains reported below all come from one sample, sequenced in a study of regulatory T cells in long-lasting Graves disease (dated by TCRdb to the early 2020s). The time point label corresponds to: newly diagnosed GD, antithyroid drugs for less than 3 months. For both TCR sequencing and RNA sequencing, RNA was extracted from PBMCs using TRIzol. Receptor libraries were prepared by multiplex PCR. Sequencing instrument: Illumina HiSeq 4000. CDR3 regions were amplified by Arm-PCR with iRepertoire HTBI primers to construct TCR beta libraries. TCRdb reanalyzed the raw reads on its own, using fastp at Q25 for trimming and MiXCR for clone calling, and kept in-frame beta chains. Rows with a matching CDR3 protein are joined into one entry that keeps the most common DNA and genes. Recorded for this sample are some 410,000 distinct CDR3 sequences; roughly 15% of them occurred a single time. The ten largest clones represent about 10% of the sample.

A further study also used this sample, focusing on T cells in Graves' hyperthyroidism and ophthalmopathy.

This specimen was peripheral blood mononuclear cells (PBMCs), taken at new diagnosis, from a patient treated with antithyroid drugs. These receptors were collected from a woman under 40 with Graves disease. Donor details come from another sample of the same person, matched by shared clones.

The V gene is TRBV9, the J gene TRBJ2-1, with 8 bases fitting TRBD2. V was pared by 0 bases and J by 7 bases, with 3 bases of the junction left unmatched. Germline lookup yields CDR1 SGDLS and CDR2 YYNGEE. The CDR3 totals 14 residues. CDR3 nucleotides: TGTGCCAGCAGCGTAGCGGGAGGGCCGAATGAGCAGTTCTTC. It encodes CASSVAGGPNEQFF.

This clonotype was observed a few times. One end of the junction varies from germline; a read error may be responsible. The rearrangement links TRBV29-1 to TRBJ2-7, with D tentatively TRBD2 (6 bases). The CDR3 contains 15 residues. Germline lookup yields CDR1 SQVTM and CDR2 ANQGSEA. CDR3 amino acids: CSVEKGIGGFYGQYF. Written as DNA, the CDR3 is TGCAGCGTTGAAAAAGGAATTGGGGGGTTCTACGGGCAGTACTTC.